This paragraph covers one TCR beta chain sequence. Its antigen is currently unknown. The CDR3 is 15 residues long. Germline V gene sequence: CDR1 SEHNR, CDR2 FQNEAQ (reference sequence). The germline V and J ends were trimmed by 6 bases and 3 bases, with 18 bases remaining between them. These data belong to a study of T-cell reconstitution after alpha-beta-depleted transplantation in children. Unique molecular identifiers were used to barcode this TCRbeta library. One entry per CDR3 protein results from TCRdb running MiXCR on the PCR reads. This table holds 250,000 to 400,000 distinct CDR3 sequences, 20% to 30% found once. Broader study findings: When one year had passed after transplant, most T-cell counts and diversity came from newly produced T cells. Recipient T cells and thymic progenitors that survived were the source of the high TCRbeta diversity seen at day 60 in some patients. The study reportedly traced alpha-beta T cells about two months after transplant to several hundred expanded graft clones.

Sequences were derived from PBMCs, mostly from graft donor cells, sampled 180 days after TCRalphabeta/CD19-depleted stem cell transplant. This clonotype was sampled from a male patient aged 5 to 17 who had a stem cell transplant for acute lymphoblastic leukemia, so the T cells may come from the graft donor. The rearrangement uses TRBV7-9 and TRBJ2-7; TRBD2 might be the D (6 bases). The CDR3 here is CASSPTGRGVYEQYF. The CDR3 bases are TGTGCCAGCAGTCCTACCGGGAGAGGGGTCTACGAGCAGTACTTC. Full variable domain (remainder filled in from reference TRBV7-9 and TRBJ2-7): DTGVSQNPRHKITKRGQNVTFRCDPISEHNRLYWYRQTLGQGPEFLTYFQNEAQLEKSRLLSDRFSAERPKGSFSTLEIQRTEQGDSAMYLCASSPTGRGVYEQYFGPGTRLTVT.